The 8 T cell receptor beta chains below all came from one sample that was sequenced in a study of molecular identifiers for immune sequencing clone quantification. Using its own MiXCR run on the PCR reads, TCRdb lists one record per CDR3 protein. The sample comprises 40,000 to 65,000 distinct CDR3 sequences, roughly 38% of which are singletons, and 3% to 4% rests with the top ten. Sample: naive CD8+ T cells from blood, with Jurkat cell RNA spiked in. Described subset: FACS-sorted CD8+CD4-CCR7+CD45RA+ naive T cells. Source of these receptors: a human donor in good health. Some libraries in this study had Jurkat cell RNA spiked in.

As concerns this clonotype: A much larger clone differs by one base, so this may be a read error. The rearrangement links TRBV28 to TRBJ2-3; D remains ambiguous. Trimming took off 8 bases at V and 5 bases at J, with 11 bases between the two ends. The CDR3 sequence is 12 residues long. The germline CDR1 and CDR2 sequences are MDHEN and SYDVKM. The CDR3 nucleotides read TGTGCCAGCGGAAGCCTTCGAGATACGCAGTATTTT. Amino acid sequence: CASGSLRDTQYF. Drawing the rest from reference TRBV28 and TRBJ2-3, the complete variable domain is DVKVTQSSRYLVKRTGEKVFLECVQDMDHENMFWYRQDPGLGLRLIYFSYDVKMKEKGDIPEGYSVSREKKERFSLILESASTNQTSMYLCASGSLRDTQYFGPGTRLTVL.

This clonotype was counted a few times. The rearrangement links TRBV10-3 to TRBJ1-1; D is unclear. CDR1 is ENHRY, CDR2 SYGVKD, per germline. The CDR3 extends over 15 amino acids. V lost 1 base and J lost 0, with 9 bases in between. The chain's CDR3 is CAISELDGMNTEAFF. CDR3 nucleotides: TGTGCCATCAGTGAGTTAGACGGGATGAACACTGAAGCTTTCTTT.

This clonotype has just a few counts. The rearrangement uses TRBV19 and TRBJ1-5, with D perhaps matching TRBD1 (5 bases). The CDR3 covers 16 residues. The germline gives CDR1 LNHDA, CDR2 SQIVND (reference sequence). The V end lost 8 bases, the J end lost 4 bases, and 21 bases lay between the germline ends. The CDR3 protein is CASQTGSGTSNQPQHF. The DNA for the CDR3 is TGTGCCAGTCAAACGGGCTCAGGGACCTCTAATCAGCCCCAGCATTTT. Full variable domain (outside the CDR3, taken from reference TRBV19 and TRBJ1-5): DGGITQSPKYLFRKEGQNVTLSCEQNLNHDAMYWYRQDPGQGLRLIYYSQIVNDFQKGDIAEGYSVSREKKESFPLTVTSAQKNPTAFYLCASQTGSGTSNQPQHFGDGTRLSIL.

This clonotype has only a few counts. A much larger clone sits a single nucleotide away, making a read error possible. The chain combines TRBV29-1 with TRBJ1-2, with D possibly matching TRBD1 (6 bases). Germline CDR1 is SQVTM and CDR2 is ANQGSEA. This CDR3 has 13 amino acids. Trimming shortened V by 6 bases and J by 5 bases, and 16 bases separated the two germline ends. CDR3 in amino acids: CSVAVRGGYGYTF. CDR3 nucleotide sequence: TGCAGCGTCGCGGTCAGGGGAGGATATGGCTACACCTTC. The variable domain in full, completed from reference TRBV29-1 and TRBJ1-2, reads SAVISQKPSRDICQRGTSLTIQCQVDSQVTMMFWYRQQPGQSLTLIATANQGSEATYESGFVIDKFPISRPNLTFSTLTVSNMSPEDSSIYLCSVAVRGGYGYTFGSGTRLTVV.

This clonotype has a count of ten or more. The rearrangement joins TRBV5-1 to TRBJ2-7; 11 positions agree with TRBD2. CDR1 is SGHRS and CDR2 is YFSETQ in the germline V gene. CDR3 size: 15 residues. With V trimmed by 4 bases and J by 2 bases, 5 bases remained unmatched. In DNA, the CDR3 is TGCGCCAGCAGCCCGGGACTAGCGGAACCCTACGAGCAGTACTTC. Its translation: CASSPGLAEPYEQYF.

This clonotype has more than one count but fewer than ten. This chain links TRBV5-6 with TRBJ1-1, with D perhaps matching TRBD1 (5 bases). The CDR3 runs to 13 residues. Germline values: CDR1 SGHDT, CDR2 YYEEEE. V lost 2 bases and J 2 bases, leaving 7 bases between the germline ends. The chain's CDR3 is CASSFGANTEAFF. The CDR3 region has the DNA TGTGCCAGCAGCTTCGGGGCAAACACTGAAGCTTTCTTT.

This clonotype was counted between two and nine times. The CDR3 sequence: CASSEAVAGTYEQYF. In DNA, the CDR3 is TGTGCCAGCAGTGAAGCGGTAGCGGGGACTTACGAGCAGTACTTC. This chain links TRBV6-1 with TRBJ2-7; 8 nucleotides line up with TRBD2. The J segment lost 4 bases and the V segment lost 0 bases, leaving 5 bases of the junction unmatched. The CDR3 runs 15 residues. Germline V gene sequence: CDR1 MNHNS, CDR2 SASEGT.

This clonotype was recorded many times. CDR3 region: CASSLLPTPAGGTDTQYF. DNA for the CDR3: TGTGCCAGCAGTTTATTGCCCACCCCAGCGGGAGGGACAGATACGCAGTATTTT. The genes are TRBV28 and TRBJ2-3, with TRBD2 matching 10 bases. After removal of 1 base from V and 3 bases from J, the junction contained 10 bases not matched to a gene. Germline CDR1 is MDHEN and CDR2 is SYDVKM. The CDR3 sequence is 18 residues long.